These 14 T cell receptor beta chains share one sample of origin, sequenced in a study of blood T cell repertoires in COVID-19. TCRdb's copy holds only in-frame clones and misses some; the assay was immunoSEQ multiplex PCR. Seen here are more than 150,000 clones, about 88% observed once, and the top ten hold 0.45% to 0.6%. Sequencing input: peripheral blood. The receptors stem from a man in his sixties with COVID-19, enrolled during active disease.

There are a few counts of this clone. The chain is built from TRBV21-1 and TRBJ1-1. TRBV21-1 is annotated as a pseudogene. This CDR3 has 14 residues. The CDR3 loop reads CASSKGCCVTEAFF. CDR3 DNA: TGTGCCAGCAGCAAAGGTTGCTGCGTCACTGAAGCTTTCTTT.

This chain uses TRBV19 with TRBJ2-1, with 11 positions matching TRBD1. This CDR3 spans 15 amino acids. V was clipped by 3 bases and J by 6 bases; unmatched bases: 4. CDR1 and CDR2 from the germline V gene are LNHDA and SQIVND (reference sequence). CDR3 sequence (DNA): TGTGCCAGTAGTATGCCGGGACAGGGGGTCAATGAGCAGTTCTTC. Its protein product is CASSMPGQGVNEQFF.

V is TRBV24-1 and J is TRBJ2-2; 9 positions match TRBD1. The germline gives CDR1 KGHDR, CDR2 SFDVKD. The trim removed 1 base at V and 3 bases at J, leaving 11 bases unmatched. The CDR3 extends over 19 amino acids. The CDR3 spells CATSDLFPADRGYTGELFF. DNA for the CDR3: TGTGCCACCAGTGATTTATTCCCCGCGGACAGGGGTTACACCGGGGAGCTGTTTTTT.

This sequence joins TRBV6-1 and TRBJ1-2; 7 nucleotides match TRBD1. The J segment lost 7 bases and the V segment lost 2 bases, leaving 4 bases of the junction unmatched. Germline values: CDR1 MNHNS, CDR2 SASEGT. This CDR3 is built from 13 residues. The CDR3 is CASSEQGVGGYTF. The CDR3 DNA sequence: TGTGCCAGCAGTGAACAGGGGGTGGGTGGCTACACCTTC.

The V gene is TRBV27, the J gene TRBJ2-5, with 7 bases aligning to TRBD1. The V gene's germline CDR1 is MNHEY and CDR2 SMNVEV (reference sequence). This CDR3 has 15 residues. V lost 1 base and J lost 4; bases outside the gene matches: 6. The CDR3 reads CASSLLGGRGETQYF. The CDR3 coding sequence is TGTGCCAGCAGTTTATTAGGGGGCAGGGGAGAGACCCAGTACTTC.

This clone was detected only a few times. CDR3 sequence (DNA): TGTGCCAGCAGCGACCGGACAGAAATCAATCAGCCCCAGCATTTT. Encoded protein: CASSDRTEINQPQHF. This rearrangement joins TRBV7-9 to TRBJ1-5, with D maybe TRBD1 (6 bases). The ends were cut back, 5 bases at V and 3 bases at J, with 14 bases in the middle. This CDR3 has 15 residues. Germline V gene sequence: CDR1 SEHNR, CDR2 FQNEAQ (reference sequence).

The rearrangement joins TRBV2 to TRBJ2-6, with D unresolved. Trimming pared 5 bases from V and 0 bases from J, leaving 14 bases between. The CDR3 contains 17 residues. Germline CDR1 is SNHLY and CDR2 is FYNNEI. In nucleotides, the CDR3 is TGTGCCAGCAGTCAGCAGGTTCTCAGCTCTGGGGCCAACGTCCTGACTTTC. It is translated as CASSQQVLSSGANVLTF.

This rearrangement joins TRBV7-3 to TRBJ2-1, with D possibly being TRBD2 (6 bases). This CDR3 is 16 amino acids long. Trimming took off 1 base at V and 0 bases at J, with 10 bases between the two ends. Germline V lookup: CDR1 SGHTA, CDR2 FQGTGA. The chain's CDR3 is CASSLSGGTSYNEQFF. CDR3 coding DNA: TGTGCCAGCAGCTTAAGTGGGGGGACCTCCTACAATGAGCAGTTCTTC. The entire variable domain, with the rest obtained from reference TRBV7-3 and TRBJ2-1, is as follows: GAGVSQTPSNKVTEKGKYVELRCDPISGHTALYWYRQSLGQGPEFLIYFQGTGAADDSGLPNDRFFAVRPEGSVSTLKIQRTERGDSAVYLCASSLSGGTSYNEQFFGPGTRLTVL.

V usage is TRBV2 and J usage is TRBJ1-6; maybe TRBD1 (5 bases). Trimming cost V 4 bases and J 7 bases, with 8 bases left between them. The CDR3 runs to 13 residues. In germline, CDR1 is SNHLY, CDR2 FYNNEI. The CDR3 spells CASSGAGNSPLHF. The CDR3 region has the DNA TGTGCCAGCAGTGGGGCAGGGAATTCACCCCTCCACTTT. The full variable domain, with the rest looked up from reference TRBV2 and TRBJ1-6, is EPEVTQTPSHQVTQMGQEVILRCVPISNHLYFYWYRQILGQKVEFLVSFYNNEISEKSEIFDDQFSVERPDGSNFTLKIRSTKLEDSAMYFCASSGAGNSPLHFGNGTRLTVT.

V is TRBV29-1 and J is TRBJ1-1; 9 bases map to TRBD1. The CDR3 totals 14 residues. Looked up from germline, CDR1 is SQVTM and CDR2 is ANQGSEA. J lost 4 bases, V lost 3 bases, and 6 bases had no gene match. The CDR3 coding sequence is TGCAGCGTTGATGGAGACAGGGGGGTCACTGAAGCTTTCTTT. Amino acid sequence: CSVDGDRGVTEAFF. Variable domain in full (rest from reference TRBV29-1 and TRBJ1-1): SAVISQKPSRDICQRGTSLTIQCQVDSQVTMMFWYRQQPGQSLTLIATANQGSEATYESGFVIDKFPISRPNLTFSTLTVSNMSPEDSSIYLCSVDGDRGVTEAFFGQGTRLTVV.

This clone appeared once. The V gene is TRBV6-1, the J gene TRBJ2-3, with 16 nucleotides matching TRBD2. The CDR3 consists of 16 residues. After removal of 5 bases from V and 6 bases from J, the junction contained 5 bases not matched to a gene. Germline values: CDR1 MNHNS, CDR2 SASEGT. This CDR3 is CASSQGTSGGADTQYF. The CDR3 DNA reads TGTGCCAGCAGTCAAGGGACTAGCGGGGGGGCCGATACGCAGTATTTT.

This chain uses TRBV6-1 with TRBJ2-2; 9 bases align to TRBD2. V trimming: 4 bases; J trimming: 3 bases; junction bases outside the gene matches: 9. CDR3 size: 17 residues. Germline V CDR1 and CDR2: MNHNS, SASEGT. The CDR3 nucleotides read TGTGCCAGCAGTGTTACCAGCGGGGGGATCTACACCGGGGAGCTGTTTTTT. This sequence encodes CASSVTSGGIYTGELFF.

V usage is TRBV6-6 and J usage is TRBJ1-6, with D possibly matching TRBD1 (5 bases). Germline V gene sequence: CDR1 MNHNY, CDR2 SVGAGI (reference sequence). The CDR3 runs to 14 residues. Trimming removed 11 bases at V and 6 bases at J, with 17 bases between. CDR3 DNA: TGTGCCTGTGACTATAGGGACTCTAATTCACCCCTCCACTTT. Translation gives CACDYRDSNSPLHF.

The chain employs TRBV19 and TRBJ1-4; D remains ambiguous. Looked up from germline, CDR1 is LNHDA and CDR2 is SQIVND (reference sequence). With 3 bases removed from V and 7 bases from J, the gap between germline ends came to 21 bases. This CDR3 comprises 17 residues. CDR3 region: CASSIGSGSLSSEKLFF. DNA of the CDR3: TGTGCCAGTAGTATCGGATCGGGTTCTCTGTCTTCTGAAAAACTGTTTTTT.